This T cell receptor beta chain was sequenced for a study of T cell repertoires in cytomegalovirus infection (dated by TCRdb to 2018 to 2020). For the study in its entirety: Alongside well-studied HLA-B-restricted epitopes, the peptide stimulations were aimed at recently identified HLA-C-restricted CMV epitopes, whose presentation resists viral immunomodulation. Donor HLA type was relevant to the analysis, because carriage of CMV infection together with the matching HLA type was indicated by public TCR beta signatures.

TCRdb names Illumina HiSeq 1500 as the instrument used. The public reads were reprocessed in TCRdb via fastp at Q25 and MiXCR, keeping in-frame beta chains. Rows with one shared CDR3 protein collapse into an entry with the most common genes and DNA. In all, the sample holds 200,000 to 250,000 distinct CDR3 sequences, and roughly two fifths of those were seen once. Approximately 59% of the sample is taken by the ten largest. This clonotype was seen a handful of times. Its binding antigen is unknown. No quality values exist for individual bases; no much larger clone is one base distant. General study outcomes and caveats: The ex vivo response was dominated by HLA-C-restricted CMV-specific TCR beta clonotypes, which also provided the single most frequent clonotype in two of eight donors. Carriers of CMV infection plus the relevant HLA type were discriminated by the cumulative frequency of public TCR beta family members in the study cohort and in an independent roughly 370-donor cohort.

Taken from the germline V gene, the CDR1 and CDR2 loops are SGHVS and FNYEAQ. Inclusive of the bounding cysteine and phenylalanine, the CDR3 is 17 residues long. Only the CDR3 region is kept as DNA, spanning 51 bases read in frame from base 1. From V the trimming removes 5 bases and from J it removes 2 bases, while the gene matches leave 9 bases of the junction unaccounted for. Read against the paper, the sample's treatment or condition label means: in vitro stimulation with specific CMV peptide epitopes to enrich CMV-specific T cells. Here the chain combines TRBV7-6 and TRBJ2-3, and 11 bases in between align with TRBD2. The material was CD8+ T cells from cultured PBMCs, obtained from culture after CMV antigen stimulation. The sequence was collected from a human donor in good health (CMV status not recorded). Some clones in this sample may be carry-over from other donors' samples. The DNA is as follows: TGTGCCAGCAGCCGAAGGGGACTAGCGGAAATCACAGATACGCAGTATTTT. The resulting protein is CASSRRGLAEITDTQYF. Where the CDR3 stops, the reference TRBV7-6 and TRBJ2-3 genes take over; the full variable domain is GAGVSQSPRYKVTKRGQDVALRCDPISGHVSLYWYRQALGQGPEFLTYFNYEAQQDKSGLPNDRFSAERPEGSISTLTIQRTEQRDSAMYRCASSRRGLAEITDTQYFGPGTRLTVL.